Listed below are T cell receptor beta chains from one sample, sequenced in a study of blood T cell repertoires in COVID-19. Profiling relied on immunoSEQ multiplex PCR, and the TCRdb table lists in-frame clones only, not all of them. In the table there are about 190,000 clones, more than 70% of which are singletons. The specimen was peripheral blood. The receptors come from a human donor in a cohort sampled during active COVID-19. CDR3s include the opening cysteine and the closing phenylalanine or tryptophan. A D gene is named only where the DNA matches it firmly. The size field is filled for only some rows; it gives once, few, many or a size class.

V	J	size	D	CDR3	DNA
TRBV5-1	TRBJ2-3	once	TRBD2	CASSSRGGFIGTDTQYF	TGCGCCAGCAGCTCACGGGGGGGTTTTATCGGAACAGATACGCAGTATTTT
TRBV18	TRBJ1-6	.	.	CASSPPAGWNSPLHF	TGTGCCAGCTCACCACCCGCAGGGTGGAATTCACCCCTCCACTTT
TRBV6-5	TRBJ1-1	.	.	CASTLGGGNTEAFF	TGTGCCAGCACCCTAGGGGGGGGAAACACTGAAGCTTTCTTT
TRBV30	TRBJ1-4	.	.	CAWSDRVGKLFF	TGTGCCTGGAGTGACAGGGTTGGAAAACTGTTTTTT
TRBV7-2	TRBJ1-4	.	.	CASSPSRDLLGKLFF	TGTGCCAGCAGCCCAAGCCGGGATTTACTGGGAAAACTGTTTTTT
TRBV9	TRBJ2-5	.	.	CASSSLGRAYGETQYF	TGTGCCAGCAGCTCTCTGGGCAGGGCGTATGGTGAGACCCAGTACTTC
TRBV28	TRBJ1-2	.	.	CASRVGQLYGYTF	TGTGCCAGCAGGGTCGGACAACTCTATGGCTACACCTTC
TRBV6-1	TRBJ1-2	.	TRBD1	CASSEALGDRTYYGYTF	TGTGCCAGCAGTGAAGCCTTAGGGGACAGGACCTACTATGGCTACACCTTC
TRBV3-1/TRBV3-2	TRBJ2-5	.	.	CASSQDTGSETQYF	TGTGCCAGCAGCCAAGATACAGGGTCAGAGACCCAGTACTTC
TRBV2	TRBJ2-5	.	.	CASSEWGEETQYF	TGTGCCAGCAGTGAATGGGGGGAAGAGACCCAGTACTTC
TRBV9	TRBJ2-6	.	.	CASSAEGAGANVLTF	TGTGCCAGCAGCGCTGAGGGGGCTGGGGCCAACGTCCTGACTTTC
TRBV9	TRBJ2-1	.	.	CASSVAPSSYNEQFF	TGTGCCAGCAGCGTAGCTCCGAGCTCCTACAATGAGCAGTTCTTC
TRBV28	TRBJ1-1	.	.	CASYKDQRGTEAFF	TGTGCCAGCTATAAAGACCAACGGGGGACTGAAGCTTTCTTT
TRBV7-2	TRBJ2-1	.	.	CASSLGIGTRRNNEQFF	TGTGCCAGCAGCTTAGGAATCGGCACTAGGAGGAACAATGAGCAGTTCTTC
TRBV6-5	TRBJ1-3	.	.	CASKQTGSGNTIYF	TGTGCCAGCAAACAGACAGGTTCTGGAAACACCATATATTTT
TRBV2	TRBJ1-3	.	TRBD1	CASSRDRNQNTIYF	TGTGCCAGCAGCCGGGACAGGAATCAAAACACCATATATTTT
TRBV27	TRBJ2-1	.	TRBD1	CASSFRGLHEQFF	TGTGCCAGCAGTTTTAGGGGGCTGCATGAGCAGTTCTTC
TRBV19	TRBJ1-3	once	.	CASSSRDISGNTIYF	TGTGCCAGTAGTTCCCGGGACATCTCTGGAAACACCATATATTTT
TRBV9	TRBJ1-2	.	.	CASSASKGGTSYGYTF	TGTGCCAGCAGCGCCTCGAAGGGAGGGACTTCGTATGGCTACACCTTC
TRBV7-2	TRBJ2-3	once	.	CASSLGPGKGGTDTQYF	TGTGCCAGCAGCTTAGGGCCGGGGAAAGGAGGCACAGATACGCAGTATTTT
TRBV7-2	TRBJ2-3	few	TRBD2	CASSLARMERGGPDTQYF	TGTGCCAGCAGCTTAGCGCGGATGGAGCGGGGGGGGCCAGATACGCAGTATTTT
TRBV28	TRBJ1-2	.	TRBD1	CASSLRQGQIPYTF	TGTGCCAGCAGTTTAAGACAGGGGCAAATCCCCTACACCTTC
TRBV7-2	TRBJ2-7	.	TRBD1	CASSFSLTGSYEQYF	TGTGCCAGCAGCTTTTCTTTGACAGGGTCCTACGAGCAGTACTTC
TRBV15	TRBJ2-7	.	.	CATSRSSTSGYEQYF	TGTGCCACCAGCAGATCCTCGACGAGCGGTTACGAGCAGTACTTC
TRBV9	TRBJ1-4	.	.	CASSVSQGDEKLFF	TGTGCCAGCAGCGTGTCACAGGGAGATGAAAAACTGTTTTTT
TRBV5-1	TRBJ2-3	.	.	CASAQGLLLADTQYF	TGCGCCAGCGCCCAGGGACTCCTCCTGGCAGATACGCAGTATTTT
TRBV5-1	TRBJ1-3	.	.	CASSPQGKSGNTIYF	TGCGCCAGCTCGCCGCAGGGAAAATCAGGAAACACCATATATTTT
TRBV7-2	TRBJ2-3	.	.	CASSLAPGVGADTQYF	TGTGCCAGCAGCTTAGCCCCAGGGGTCGGGGCAGATACGCAGTATTTT
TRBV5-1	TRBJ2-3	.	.	CASSLDVRGTTSTDTQYF	TGCGCCAGCAGCTTGGACGTTAGGGGGACAACTAGCACAGATACGCAGTATTTT
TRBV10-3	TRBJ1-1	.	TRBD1	CAISESGDRGMAFF	TGTGCCATCAGTGAGTCTGGTGACAGGGGAATGGCTTTCTTT
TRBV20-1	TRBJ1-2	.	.	CSAIQGSGYTF	TGCAGTGCTATTCAGGGTAGCGGCTACACCTTC
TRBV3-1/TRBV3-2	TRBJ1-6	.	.	CASSQDQQPNSPLHF	TGTGCCAGCAGCCAAGATCAACAGCCCAATTCACCCCTCCACTTT
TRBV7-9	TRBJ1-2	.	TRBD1	CASSFGDRINYGYTF	TGTGCCAGCAGCTTTGGGGACAGGATTAACTATGGCTACACCTTC
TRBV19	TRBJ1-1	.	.	CASTTPGLTNTEAFF	TGTGCCAGTACTACACCGGGACTTACGAACACTGAAGCTTTCTTT
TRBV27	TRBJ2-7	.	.	CASAWMTGNYEQYF	TGTGCCAGCGCTTGGATGACTGGAAACTACGAGCAGTACTTC
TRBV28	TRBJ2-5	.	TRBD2	CASSLLAAQETQYF	TGTGCCAGCAGTCTACTAGCGGCCCAAGAGACCCAGTACTTC
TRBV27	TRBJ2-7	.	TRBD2	CASSVGRLYDEQYF	TGTGCCAGCAGTGTCGGGAGGTTATACGACGAGCAGTACTTC
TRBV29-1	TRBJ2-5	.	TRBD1	CSERTGRETQYF	TGCAGCGAAAGGACAGGCCGGGAGACCCAGTACTTC
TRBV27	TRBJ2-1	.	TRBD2	CASRYSGGAGNEQFF	TGTGCCAGCAGATATAGCGGGGGGGCCGGGAATGAGCAGTTCTTC
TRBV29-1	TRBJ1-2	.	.	CSVGPQEGYTF	TGCAGCGTTGGCCCACAGGAGGGCTACACCTTC
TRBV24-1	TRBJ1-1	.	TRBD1	CATSDFSRGTDTEAFF	TGTGCCACCAGTGATTTCAGTCGCGGGACAGACACTGAAGCTTTCTTT
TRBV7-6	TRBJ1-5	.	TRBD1	CASSLRDRGGNQPQHF	TGTGCCAGCAGCTTACGGGACAGGGGAGGGAATCAGCCCCAGCATTTT
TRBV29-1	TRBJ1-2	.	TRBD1	CSVRTGDNYGYTF	TGCAGCGTAAGGACAGGAGATAACTATGGCTACACCTTC
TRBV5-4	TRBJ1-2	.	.	CASSADSHGYTF	TGTGCCAGCAGCGCCGACAGTCATGGCTACACCTTC
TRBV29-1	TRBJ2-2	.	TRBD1	CSVSQGAETGELFF	TGCAGCGTTTCTCAGGGGGCCGAGACCGGGGAGCTGTTTTTT